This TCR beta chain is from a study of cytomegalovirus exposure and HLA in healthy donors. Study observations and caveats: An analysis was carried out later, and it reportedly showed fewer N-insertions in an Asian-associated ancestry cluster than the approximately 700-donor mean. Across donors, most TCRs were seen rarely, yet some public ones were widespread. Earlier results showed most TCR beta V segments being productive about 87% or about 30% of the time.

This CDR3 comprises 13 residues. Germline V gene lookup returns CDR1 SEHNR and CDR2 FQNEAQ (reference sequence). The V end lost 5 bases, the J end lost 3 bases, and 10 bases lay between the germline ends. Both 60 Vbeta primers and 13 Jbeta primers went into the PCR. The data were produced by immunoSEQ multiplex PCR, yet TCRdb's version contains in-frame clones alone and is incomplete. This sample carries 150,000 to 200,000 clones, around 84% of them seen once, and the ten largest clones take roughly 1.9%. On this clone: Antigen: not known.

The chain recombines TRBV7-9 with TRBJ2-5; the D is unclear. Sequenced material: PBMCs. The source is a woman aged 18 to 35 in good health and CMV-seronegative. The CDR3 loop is CASSLKLEETQYF. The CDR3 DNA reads TGTGCCAGCAGCCTCAAACTGGAAGAGACCCAGTACTTC.